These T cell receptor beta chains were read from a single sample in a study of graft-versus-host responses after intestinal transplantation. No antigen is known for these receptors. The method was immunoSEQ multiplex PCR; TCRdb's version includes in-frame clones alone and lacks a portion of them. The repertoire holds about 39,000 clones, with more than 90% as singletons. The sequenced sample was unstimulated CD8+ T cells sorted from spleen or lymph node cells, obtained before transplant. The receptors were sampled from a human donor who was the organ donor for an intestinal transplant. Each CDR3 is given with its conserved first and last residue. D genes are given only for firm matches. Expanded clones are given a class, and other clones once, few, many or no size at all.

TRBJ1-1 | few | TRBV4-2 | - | CASSQEGGNTEAFF | TGTGCCAGCAGCCAAGAAGGGGGGAACACTGAAGCTTTCTTT
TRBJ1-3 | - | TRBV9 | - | CASSALSRESGNTIYF | TGTGCCAGCAGCGCTCTTAGTCGGGAGTCTGGAAACACCATATATTTT
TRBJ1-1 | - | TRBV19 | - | CASMGDLGAEAFF | TGTGCCAGTATGGGCGACCTCGGGGCTGAAGCTTTCTTT
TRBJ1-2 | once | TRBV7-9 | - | CASSSPGLGAYGYTF | TGTGCCAGCAGCTCGCCAGGGCTGGGTGCGTATGGCTACACCTTC
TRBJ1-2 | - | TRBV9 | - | CASSAQGGYTF | TGTGCCAGCAGCGCCCAGGGGGGCTACACCTTC
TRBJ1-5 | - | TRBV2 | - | CASSEVGGNQPQHF | TGTGCCAGCAGTGAAGTAGGGGGCAATCAGCCCCAGCATTTT
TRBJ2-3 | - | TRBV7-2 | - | CASSSDLAGALTDTQYF | TGTGCCAGCAGCTCCGACCTGGCGGGGGCCCTCACAGATACGCAGTATTTT
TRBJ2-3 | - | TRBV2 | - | CASRDLVLADNTDTQYF | TGTGCCAGCAGGGACCTTGTCTTAGCTGATAACACAGATACGCAGTATTTT
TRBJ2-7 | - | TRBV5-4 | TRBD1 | CASSSTGYEQYF | TGTGCCAGCAGCTCGACAGGGTACGAGCAGTACTTC
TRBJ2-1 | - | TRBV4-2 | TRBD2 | CASSQEWPLAGGPNEQFF | TGTGCCAGCAGCCAAGAATGGCCTCTAGCGGGGGGCCCCAATGAGCAGTTCTTC
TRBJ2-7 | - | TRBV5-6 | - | CASSLTYEQYF | TGTGCCAGCAGCTTGACCTACGAGCAGTACTTC
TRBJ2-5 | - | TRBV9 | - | CASSVILSVGETQYF | TGTGCCAGCAGCGTAATTTTATCGGTTGGGGAGACCCAGTACTTC
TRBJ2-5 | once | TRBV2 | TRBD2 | CASSGLAGGRETQYF | TGTGCCAGCAGTGGATTAGCGGGGGGGCGTGAGACCCAGTACTTC
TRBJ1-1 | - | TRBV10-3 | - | CAISENTEAFF | TGTGCCATCAGTGAGAACACTGAAGCTTTCTTT
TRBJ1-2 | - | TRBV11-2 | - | CASSSPSGELNYGYTF | TGTGCCAGCAGCTCTCCATCAGGGGAACTTAACTATGGCTACACCTTC
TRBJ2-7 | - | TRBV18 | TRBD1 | CASSPRKDRGPYYEQYF | TGTGCCAGCTCACCCCGGAAGGACAGGGGGCCTTACTACGAGCAGTACTTC
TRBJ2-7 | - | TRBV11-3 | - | CASSLVAPEQYF | TGTGCCAGCAGCTTAGTTGCTCCCGAGCAGTACTTC
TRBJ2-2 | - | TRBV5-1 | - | CASSLSSLPLDGELFF | TGCGCCAGCAGCTTGTCTAGCCTACCACTCGATGGGGAGCTGTTTTTT
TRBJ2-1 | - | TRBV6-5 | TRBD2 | CASSQFSGAHNEQFF | TGTGCCAGCAGTCAATTTAGCGGGGCTCACAATGAGCAGTTCTTC
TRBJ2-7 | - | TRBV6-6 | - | CASSYQLTGIYEQYF | TGTGCCAGCAGTTACCAATTAACAGGGATCTACGAGCAGTACTTC
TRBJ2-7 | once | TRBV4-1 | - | CASSQEDGDYEQYF | TGCGCCAGCAGCCAAGAGGACGGGGACTACGAGCAGTACTTC
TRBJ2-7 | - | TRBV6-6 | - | CASSPSMDEQYF | TGTGCCAGCAGTCCCTCTATGGACGAGCAGTACTTC
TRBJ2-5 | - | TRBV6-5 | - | CASSYSWQETQYF | TGTGCCAGCAGTTACTCGTGGCAAGAGACCCAGTACTTC
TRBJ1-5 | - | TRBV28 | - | CASTFLQEGNQPQHF | TGTGCCAGCACCTTTCTTCAGGAAGGGAATCAGCCCCAGCATTTT
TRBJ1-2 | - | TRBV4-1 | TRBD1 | CASSQIHRGDYGYTF | TGCGCCAGCAGCCAAATACACAGGGGGGACTATGGCTACACCTTC
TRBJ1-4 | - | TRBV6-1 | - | CAKGQGYEKLFF | TGTGCCAAGGGGCAGGGTTATGAAAAACTGTTTTTT
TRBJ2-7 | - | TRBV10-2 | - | CASSESNIPSEQYF | TGCGCCAGCAGTGAGTCCAACATACCTTCCGAGCAGTACTTC
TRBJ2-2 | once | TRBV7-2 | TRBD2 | CASSLWASGGATGELFF | TGTGCCAGCAGCTTATGGGCTAGCGGGGGCGCCACCGGGGAGCTGTTTTTT
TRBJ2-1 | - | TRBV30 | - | CAYSGGPSYNEQFF | TGTGCCTATTCAGGGGGGCCCTCCTACAATGAGCAGTTCTTC
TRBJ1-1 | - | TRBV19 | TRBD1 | CASSTLMGQGTEAFF | TGTGCCAGTAGTACCTTAATGGGACAGGGGACTGAAGCTTTCTTT
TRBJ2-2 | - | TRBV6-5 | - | CASFASGFGELFF | TGTGCCAGTTTCGCTTCGGGGTTCGGGGAGCTGTTTTTT
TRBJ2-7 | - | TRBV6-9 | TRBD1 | CASSSDRVDEQYF | TGTGCCAGCAGTTCGGACAGGGTCGACGAGCAGTACTTC
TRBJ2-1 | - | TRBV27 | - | CASSLSGGNYNEQFF | TGTGCCAGCAGTTTATCGGGAGGAAACTACAATGAGCAGTTCTTC
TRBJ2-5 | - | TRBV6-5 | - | CASSHLQGKETQYF | TGTGCCAGCAGCCACCTGCAGGGGAAAGAGACCCAGTACTTC
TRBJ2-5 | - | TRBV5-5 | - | CASSLEGSQETQYF | TGTGCCAGCAGCTTGGAGGGCAGCCAAGAGACCCAGTACTTC
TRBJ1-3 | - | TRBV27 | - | CASSPGNTIYF | TGTGCCAGCAGTCCAGGAAACACCATATATTTT
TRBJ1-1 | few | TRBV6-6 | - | CASSYGGTEAFF | TGTGCCAGCAGTTACGGGGGAACTGAAGCTTTCTTT
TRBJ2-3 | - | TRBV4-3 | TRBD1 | CASSQDRGQRTDTQYF | TGCGCCAGCAGCCAAGATAGGGGACAGCGCACAGATACGCAGTATTTT
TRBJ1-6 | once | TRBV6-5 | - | CASSLVVSYNSPLHF | TGTGCCAGCAGTTTGGTGGTCTCCTATAATTCACCCCTCCACTTT
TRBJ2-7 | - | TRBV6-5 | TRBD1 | CASSYGTGDYEQYF | TGTGCCAGCAGTTACGGGACAGGGGACTACGAGCAGTACTTC
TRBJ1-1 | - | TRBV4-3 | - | CASSPLGNTEAFF | TGCGCCAGCAGCCCCTTGGGGAACACTGAAGCTTTCTTT
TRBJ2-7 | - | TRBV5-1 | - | CASSLDISSYEQYF | TGCGCCAGCAGCTTGGACATCTCCTCCTACGAGCAGTACTTC
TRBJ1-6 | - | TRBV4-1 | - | CASSQDTGWGSPLHF | TGCGCCAGCAGCCAAGATACGGGCTGGGGGTCACCCCTCCACTTT
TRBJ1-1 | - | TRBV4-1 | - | CASSHPGGGWAEAFF | TGCGCCAGCAGCCACCCGGGAGGGGGGTGGGCTGAAGCTTTCTTT